What follows are 27 T cell receptor beta chains derived from one specimen sequenced in a study of identical twins' blood T cells. MiXCR, run by TCRdb on the 5' RACE reads, gives a single entry per CDR3 protein. The sample includes 350,000 to 400,000 distinct CDR3 sequences, 25% to 35% seen only once; the top ten take 5.5% to 6.5%. The sample consisted of PBMCs. The origin of the receptors is a woman aged 18-49 years in good health.

In DNA, the CDR3 is TGCAGTGCTCGACTGGTTGCCGAGCAGTACTTC. As protein: CSARLVAEQYF. The chain combines TRBV20-1 with TRBJ2-7; no clear D. The CDR3 is 11 amino acids. CDR1 and CDR2 (germline): DFQATT, SNEGSKA (reference sequence). V lost 5 bases and J 6 bases, leaving 11 bases between the germline ends.

This clonotype was found many times. The gene calls are TRBV20-1 and TRBJ1-2, with D hard to call. The CDR3 is 12 residues long. The V gene's germline CDR1 is DFQATT and CDR2 SNEGSKA (reference sequence). The V end was cut by 8 bases, the J end by 5 bases, with 15 bases between. CDR3 residues: CSSYSRGYGYTF. CDR3 coding DNA: TGCAGTTCCTATAGTCGGGGTTATGGCTACACCTTC.

This chain links TRBV5-1 with TRBJ1-1; perhaps TRBD1 as D (5 bases). Trimming took off 0 bases at V and 1 base at J, with 10 bases between the two ends. The CDR3 spans 15 residues. From germline, CDR1 is SGHRS and CDR2 YFSETQ. The CDR3 DNA is TGCGCCAGCAGCTTGGGGGACGGGTCGAACACTGAAGCTTTCTTT. It translates to CASSLGDGSNTEAFF.

The J gene is TRBJ2-3, the V gene TRBV14; 13 bases agree with TRBD2. This CDR3 is 15 amino acids long. The germline V gene has CDR1 SGHDN and CDR2 FVKESK. With 4 bases clipped from V and 6 bases from J, the junction kept 4 bases outside the gene matches. CDR3 protein: CASSRLAGGRDTQYF. The CDR3 DNA reads TGTGCCAGCAGCCGACTAGCGGGGGGACGGGATACGCAGTATTTT.

V is TRBV5-1 and J is TRBJ1-1, with TRBD1 as a possible D gene (5 bases). V gave up 0 bases and J gave up 6 bases, with 9 bases separating them. Germline CDR1 is SGHRS and CDR2 is YFSETQ. There are 13 residues in the CDR3. CDR3 in DNA: TGCGCCAGCAGCTTGGAGTTGGGGGCTGAAGCTTTCTTT. It specifies CASSLELGAEAFF.

This clonotype was counted between two and nine times. The gene calls are TRBV20-1 and TRBJ1-5; D not certain. V lost 6 bases, J lost 1 base, and 10 bases lay in between. Germline assignment: CDR1 DFQATT and CDR2 SNEGSKA (reference sequence). The CDR3 sequence is 13 residues long. CDR3 in amino acids: CSAKDISNQPQHF. DNA for the CDR3: TGCAGTGCAAAGGATATCAGCAATCAGCCCCAGCATTTT.

This sequence joins TRBV7-2 and TRBJ1-5; D not resolved. Looked up from germline, CDR1 is SGHTA and CDR2 is FQGNSA. The CDR3 extends over 16 amino acids. Trimming removed 1 base from V and 6 bases from J, with 16 bases in between. CDR3 coding DNA: TGTGCCAGCAGCTTAGAATCTTACAAGGGCAGTCAGCCCCAGCATTTT. Its protein product is CASSLESYKGSQPQHF.

This clonotype was seen only a few times. J is TRBJ2-1 and V is TRBV24-1; D is ambiguous. CDR1 is KGHDR and CDR2 is SFDVKD in the germline V gene. V lost 5 bases and J lost 16, with 5 bases in between. The CDR3 is made up of 8 amino acids. CDR3 region: CATSGKFF. For the CDR3, the DNA is TGTGCCACCAGTGGGAAATTCTTC.

This clonotype was detected a few times. The gene calls are TRBV12-3 or TRBV12-4 and TRBJ2-1; 7 bases agree with TRBD1. V trimming: 6 bases; J trimming: 7 bases; junction bases outside the gene matches: 6. CDR3 length equals 13 residues. The CDR3 reads CASSPTGENEQFF. The CDR3 coding sequence is TGTGCCAGCAGCCCAACAGGGGAAAATGAGCAGTTCTTC.

The V call is TRBV4-1, the J call TRBJ2-1; 9 bases match TRBD2. CDR3 size: 15 residues. Germline V gene lookup returns CDR1 MGHRA and CDR2 YSYEKL. Trimming at V came to 6 bases and at J to 5 bases, leaving 8 bases not matched to a gene. CDR3 sequence (DNA): TGCGCCAGCAGAACCGAACTAGCGGGCAACAATGAGCAGTTCTTC. It encodes CASRTELAGNNEQFF.

The CDR3 DNA reads TGTGCCAGCCTCAACGAAAGGATCCAGTACTTC. It encodes CASLNERIQYF. The chain employs TRBV27 and TRBJ2-5; unclear D gene. Trimming took 8 bases from V and 10 from J, leaving 14 bases between them. The CDR3 has 11 residues. The V gene's germline CDR1 is MNHEY and CDR2 SMNVEV (reference sequence).

In its sample, this clonotype was seen a few times. This rearrangement joins TRBV9 to TRBJ1-1; a weak D match, TRBD1 (6 bases). This CDR3 region has 15 residues. V was cut by 3 bases and J by 0 bases, with 12 bases left in between. Germline-derived CDR1 and CDR2 are SGDLS and YYNGEE. The DNA for the CDR3 is TGTGCCAGCAGCGGGGGAGGGGGTATGAACACTGAAGCTTTCTTT. It is translated as CASSGGGGMNTEAFF.

This clonotype was seen more than once but under ten times. The chain carries TRBV19 and TRBJ1-1, with 9 nucleotides matching TRBD1. J lost 3 bases, V lost 6 bases, and 2 bases had no gene match. The CDR3 spans 13 residues. CDR1 is LNHDA and CDR2 is SQIVND in the germline V gene (reference sequence). In DNA form, the CDR3 reads TGTGCCAGTAGGGGGACAGGGTACACTGAAGCTTTCTTT. Translation: CASRGTGYTEAFF.

This clonotype was found a few times. The chain is built from TRBV6-6 and TRBJ1-5; 9 bases match TRBD1. Germline V gene lookup returns CDR1 MNHNY and CDR2 SVGAGI (reference sequence). After removal of 6 bases from V and 6 bases from J, the junction contained 6 bases not matched to a gene. This CDR3 comprises 14 residues. In DNA, the CDR3 is TGTGCCAGCAGCCTTGGGACAGGGCGTCAGCCCCAGCATTTT. It yields the protein CASSLGTGRQPQHF.

As regards this clonotype: Given the absence of the conserved phenylalanine or tryptophan at the CDR3 end, a read error is likely. The chain combines TRBV5-1 with TRBJ1-1; D gene ambiguous. Looked up from germline, CDR1 is SGHRS and CDR2 is YFSETQ. The CDR3 spans 14 residues. Trimming cost V 2 bases and J 9 bases, with 17 bases left between them. The DNA of the CDR3 is TGCGCCAGCAGCTTCCGAGCCAGGAAGATGAAAGCTTTCTCT. Its translation is CASSFRARKMKAFS.

Regarding this clonotype: One end of the junction fails to match germline, which may point to a read error. The chain is built from TRBV7-2 and TRBJ2-2; D is possibly TRBD2 (6 bases). Germline-derived CDR1 and CDR2 are SGHTA and FQGNSA. The CDR3 covers 15 residues. Written as DNA, the CDR3 is TGTGCCAGCAGCTTTGGTTTTTCGAACACCGGGGGGCTGTTTTTT. Amino acid sequence: CASSFGFSNTGGLFF.

This chain connects TRBV29-1 to TRBJ1-2; unclear D gene. The CDR3 length is 12 residues. Between the trimmed V and J ends, which lost 3 bases and 5 bases, there was a span of 10 bases. Germline V CDR1 and CDR2: SQVTM, ANQGSEA. This CDR3 reads CSVDPGSYGYTF. The CDR3 DNA follows: TGCAGCGTTGATCCGGGTTCGTATGGCTACACCTTC.

The genes are TRBV5-1 and TRBJ2-7; 9 bases are a match to TRBD2. Germline loops: CDR1 SGHRS, CDR2 YFSETQ. CDR3 length equals 15 residues. Losses at the gene ends were 2 bases for V and 2 bases for J; bases not matched to a gene: 5. The CDR3 here is CASSFGRTSAYEQYF. CDR3 in DNA: TGCGCCAGCAGCTTTGGGAGGACTAGCGCCTACGAGCAGTACTTC.

This chain connects TRBV29-1 to TRBJ1-1; tentative D call: TRBD1 (5 bases). Germline-derived CDR1 and CDR2 are SQVTM and ANQGSEA. V gave up 2 bases and J gave up 4 bases, with 14 bases separating them. The CDR3 loop spans 14 amino acids. The CDR3 sequence is CSVEYWGRGTEAFF. CDR3 bases: TGCAGCGTTGAATACTGGGGAAGGGGCACTGAAGCTTTCTTT.

The chain uses TRBV7-9 and TRBJ2-2; 8 nucleotides line up with TRBD2. From germline, CDR1 is SEHNR and CDR2 FQNEAQ (reference sequence). The CDR3 has 16 amino acids. Trimming removed 7 bases from V and 0 bases from J; junction bases left unmatched: 7. CDR3 in amino acids: CASTGSGTSNTGELFF. Written as DNA, the CDR3 is TGTGCCAGCACAGGTAGCGGGACTTCGAACACCGGGGAGCTGTTTTTT.

This clonotype showed up many times. V and J are TRBV6-4 and TRBJ1-5; no clear D gene. The V and J ends lost 6 bases and 4 bases respectively, with 10 bases between them. The length of the CDR3 is 13 residues. Per the germline V gene, CDR1 is MRHNA and CDR2 is SNTAGT. The CDR3: CASSVTVNQPQHF. In DNA, the CDR3 is TGTGCCAGCAGCGTGACTGTAAATCAGCCCCAGCATTTT.

The chain is built from TRBV30 and TRBJ1-2; 7 nucleotides line up with TRBD1. Germline V gene data show CDR1 as GTSNPN and CDR2 as SVGIG (reference sequence). The V and J ends lost 2 bases and 7 bases, in that order; junction bases with no gene match: 10. The CDR3 loop spans 14 amino acids. The CDR3 loop reads CAWSSTGDLSGYTF. DNA for the CDR3: TGTGCCTGGAGTTCAACAGGGGACTTAAGTGGCTACACCTTC.

In the case of this clonotype: A much more abundant neighbour one base away suggests this may be a read error. The chain recombines TRBV2 with TRBJ1-1; D gene uncertain. This CDR3 region has 13 residues. CDR1 and CDR2 (germline): SNHLY, FYNNEI. The CDR3 region is CASCERGRTEAFF. CDR3 coding DNA: TGTGCCAGCTGTGAAAGAGGTCGGACTGAAGCTTTCTTT.

This chain uses TRBV30 with TRBJ2-7; D unclear. CDR1 and CDR2 from the germline V gene are GTSNPN and SVGIG (reference sequence). V lost 0 bases, J lost 6 bases, and 9 bases lay in between. This CDR3 contains 12 residues. The CDR3 sequence is CAWSVRGAEQYF. As DNA, the CDR3 is TGTGCCTGGAGTGTAAGAGGAGCCGAGCAGTACTTC.

In this sample, this clonotype turned up once. V is TRBV18 and J is TRBJ1-4, with 7 positions matching TRBD1. Germline V gives CDR1 KGHSH, CDR2 LQKENI. V was clipped by 6 bases and J by 3 bases; unmatched bases: 7. This CDR3 contains 15 residues. The CDR3 nucleotides read TGTGCCAGCTCTCGGGGACAGCCGCCTAATGAAAAACTGTTTTTT. Protein: CASSRGQPPNEKLFF.

This clonotype was recorded at least ten times. The chain is built from TRBV4-2 and TRBJ1-1, with D hard to call. CDR3 length: 14 amino acids. Trimming removed 11 bases from V and 5 bases from J, with 21 bases in between. Germline values: CDR1 LGHNA, CDR2 YNFKEQ. CDR3 loop: CALRGAGLGTEAFF. In DNA, the CDR3 is TGTGCCCTTAGAGGCGCGGGGTTAGGGACTGAAGCTTTCTTT.

V is TRBV20-1 and J is TRBJ2-2; D call uncertain. This CDR3 comprises 13 residues. The germline V gene encodes CDR1 DFQATT and CDR2 SNEGSKA (reference sequence). V lost 6 bases, J lost 0 bases, and 8 bases lay in between. The CDR3 reads CSARFANTGELFF. Written as DNA, the CDR3 is TGCAGTGCAAGGTTCGCGAACACCGGGGAGCTGTTTTTT.